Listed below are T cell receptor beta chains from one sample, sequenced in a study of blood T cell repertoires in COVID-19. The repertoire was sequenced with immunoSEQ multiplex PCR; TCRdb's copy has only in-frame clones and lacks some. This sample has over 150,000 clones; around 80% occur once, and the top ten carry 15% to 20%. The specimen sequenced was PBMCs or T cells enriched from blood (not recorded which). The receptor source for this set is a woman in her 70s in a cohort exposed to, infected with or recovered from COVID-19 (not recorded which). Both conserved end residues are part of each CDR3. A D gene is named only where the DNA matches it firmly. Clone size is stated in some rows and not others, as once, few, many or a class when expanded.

CDR3nt: TGTGCCAGCTACGGTCAGGGGAGCTCCTACGAGCAGTACTTC
CDR3aa: CASYGQGSSYEQYF
len: 14
abundance: -
d_gene: -
v_gene: TRBV27
j_gene: TRBJ2-7

CDR3nt: TGTGCCAGCAGCTTAGTCTCCCGGAACAGGGTTGGGCAAGAGACCCAGTACTTC
CDR3aa: CASSLVSRNRVGQETQYF
len: 18
abundance: -
d_gene: -
v_gene: TRBV7-8
j_gene: TRBJ2-5

CDR3nt: TGTGCCAGCAGCCTCACACCGCCCACCGGGTCCGTCTTCAATGGCTACACCTTC
CDR3aa: CASSLTPPTGSVFNGYTF
len: 18
abundance: few
d_gene: -
v_gene: TRBV11-2
j_gene: TRBJ1-2

CDR3nt: TGTGCCAGCAGCTTATCCGGGAGTTGGGGCAATGAGCAGTTCTTC
CDR3aa: CASSLSGSWGNEQFF
len: 15
abundance: -
d_gene: -
v_gene: TRBV7-2
j_gene: TRBJ2-1

CDR3nt: TGTGCCAGCAGCCAAGGTGGGGCTTACACTGAAGCTTTCTTT
CDR3aa: CASSQGGAYTEAFF
len: 14
abundance: -
d_gene: -
v_gene: TRBV3-1/TRBV3-2
j_gene: TRBJ1-1

CDR3nt: TGTGGGGCCCGGATATCCCCGAACACTGAAGCTTTCTTT
CDR3aa: CGARISPNTEAFF
len: 13
abundance: -
d_gene: -
v_gene: TRBV28
j_gene: TRBJ1-1

CDR3nt: TGTGCCAGCAGCCCACTTACTGGTACGCAGTATTTT
CDR3aa: CASSPLTGTQYF
len: 12
abundance: -
d_gene: -
v_gene: TRBV27
j_gene: TRBJ2-3

CDR3nt: TGTGCCAGCAGCCTCAGCGGCGGGGAGCAGTTCTTC
CDR3aa: CASSLSGGEQFF
len: 12
abundance: -
d_gene: -
v_gene: TRBV6-2/TRBV6-3
j_gene: TRBJ2-1

CDR3nt: TGTGCCAGTAAGGATTGGCTAGCGGGAGTCCCGGCCGGGGAGCTGTTTTTT
CDR3aa: CASKDWLAGVPAGELFF
len: 17
abundance: -
d_gene: TRBD2
v_gene: TRBV19
j_gene: TRBJ2-2

CDR3nt: TGTGCCAGCAGCTCCCGCACCACCATACGGGGGGGGGCAGGGGAAAAACTGTTTTTT
CDR3aa: CASSSRTTIRGGAGEKLFF
len: 19
abundance: -
d_gene: -
v_gene: TRBV7-3
j_gene: TRBJ1-4

CDR3nt: TGTGCCAGCAGTCCAGGACTACCTTATGAGCAGTTCTTC
CDR3aa: CASSPGLPYEQFF
len: 13
abundance: few
d_gene: -
v_gene: TRBV28
j_gene: TRBJ2-1

CDR3nt: TGTGCCAGCAGACTCGGGACAGGGAGAGACTATGGCTACACCTTC
CDR3aa: CASRLGTGRDYGYTF
len: 15
abundance: -
d_gene: TRBD1
v_gene: TRBV27
j_gene: TRBJ1-2

CDR3nt: TGTGCCAGCAGCAACCAAGCCTTAAATTCACCCCTCCACTTT
CDR3aa: CASSNQALNSPLHF
len: 14
abundance: -
d_gene: -
v_gene: TRBV11-3
j_gene: TRBJ1-6

CDR3nt: TGTGCCAGCAGGCAGGCTTCTGATGAGCAGTTCTTC
CDR3aa: CASRQASDEQFF
len: 12
abundance: few
d_gene: -
v_gene: TRBV27
j_gene: TRBJ2-1

CDR3nt: TGTGCCAGCAGTTTGGGACAGAACTACGAGCAGTACTTC
CDR3aa: CASSLGQNYEQYF
len: 13
abundance: once
d_gene: TRBD1
v_gene: TRBV28
j_gene: TRBJ2-7

CDR3nt: TGTGCCAGCAGTAGGGACAAAAACAATTCACCCCTCCACTTT
CDR3aa: CASSRDKNNSPLHF
len: 14
abundance: -
d_gene: -
v_gene: TRBV2
j_gene: TRBJ1-6

CDR3nt: TGCAGCGCCTGGACAGCCAAGGGGTATGGCTACACCTTC
CDR3aa: CSAWTAKGYGYTF
len: 13
abundance: -
d_gene: -
v_gene: TRBV29-1
j_gene: TRBJ1-2

CDR3nt: TGTGCCAGCAGGCAGGGGGCAGCAGATACGCAGTATTTT
CDR3aa: CASRQGAADTQYF
len: 13
abundance: -
d_gene: TRBD1
v_gene: TRBV28
j_gene: TRBJ2-3

CDR3nt: TGCGCCAGCAGCTTGGATGGTACCGGGAACTATTCACCCCTCCACTTT
CDR3aa: CASSLDGTGNYSPLHF
len: 16
abundance: -
d_gene: -
v_gene: TRBV5-1
j_gene: TRBJ1-6

CDR3nt: TGTGCCAGCAGCTTAGACCCCAGGAGGAATGAGCAGTTCTTC
CDR3aa: CASSLDPRRNEQFF
len: 14
abundance: -
d_gene: -
v_gene: TRBV7-9
j_gene: TRBJ2-1

CDR3nt: TGTGCCAGCAGCTTAGGGAGGGGTGAGACCCAGTACTTC
CDR3aa: CASSLGRGETQYF
len: 13
abundance: once
d_gene: TRBD2
v_gene: TRBV7-3
j_gene: TRBJ2-5

CDR3nt: TGTGCCAGCAGTCCCAGACCCCCAGGGCTCTACGAGCAGTACTTC
CDR3aa: CASSPRPPGLYEQYF
len: 15
abundance: -
d_gene: -
v_gene: TRBV28
j_gene: TRBJ2-7

CDR3nt: TGTGCCTGGCAGAGCGGGAGCGGTGTGGAGACCCAGTACTTC
CDR3aa: CAWQSGSGVETQYF
len: 14
abundance: -
d_gene: TRBD2
v_gene: TRBV30
j_gene: TRBJ2-5

CDR3nt: TGTGCCATCAGCCAAACTAGCGGGAGCGGCAATGAGCAGTTCTTC
CDR3aa: CAISQTSGSGNEQFF
len: 15
abundance: -
d_gene: TRBD2
v_gene: TRBV10-3
j_gene: TRBJ2-1

CDR3nt: TGTGCCAGCTCACCACAGGACAGGGCTCAGCCCCAGCATTTT
CDR3aa: CASSPQDRAQPQHF
len: 14
abundance: -
d_gene: TRBD1
v_gene: TRBV18
j_gene: TRBJ1-5

CDR3nt: TGTGCCAGCAGCTTGGAGCGGAACACTGAAGCTTTCTTT
CDR3aa: CASSLERNTEAFF
len: 13
abundance: -
d_gene: -
v_gene: TRBV5-6
j_gene: TRBJ1-1

CDR3nt: TGTGCCAGCAGTTACTCGTGGACAGGGAATTCACCCCTCCACTTT
CDR3aa: CASSYSWTGNSPLHF
len: 15
abundance: -
d_gene: TRBD1
v_gene: TRBV6-5
j_gene: TRBJ1-6

CDR3nt: TGTGCCAGCAGCATTCAAGCAGGCTACGAGCAGTACTTC
CDR3aa: CASSIQAGYEQYF
len: 13
abundance: once
d_gene: -
v_gene: TRBV25-1
j_gene: TRBJ2-7

CDR3nt: TGTGCCATAAGACCGGGACAGCCCACAGATACGCAGTATTTT
CDR3aa: CAIRPGQPTDTQYF
len: 14
abundance: -
d_gene: TRBD1
v_gene: TRBV10-3
j_gene: TRBJ2-3

CDR3nt: TGTGCCAGCAGTGAACCTTGGTCAGGCTACACCGAGCAGTACTTC
CDR3aa: CASSEPWSGYTEQYF
len: 15
abundance: -
d_gene: -
v_gene: TRBV6-1
j_gene: TRBJ2-7

CDR3nt: TGTGCCAGCAGTCCTCCCACCGGGACAGGGGGTACCGGGGAGCTGTTTTTT
CDR3aa: CASSPPTGTGGTGELFF
len: 17
abundance: -
d_gene: TRBD1
v_gene: TRBV25-1
j_gene: TRBJ2-2

CDR3nt: TGTGCCAGTAGTATAGGTCACTCAGGGGGGGAGCAGTTCTTC
CDR3aa: CASSIGHSGGEQFF
len: 14
abundance: once
d_gene: -
v_gene: TRBV19
j_gene: TRBJ2-1

CDR3nt: TGCGCCAGCAGCTTTAGTCTATACCAAGAGACCCAGTACTTC
CDR3aa: CASSFSLYQETQYF
len: 14
abundance: -
d_gene: -
v_gene: TRBV5-1
j_gene: TRBJ2-5

CDR3nt: TGTGCCAGCAGAGGGACAGGGGGCACGGGGGAGCAGTACTTC
CDR3aa: CASRGTGGTGEQYF
len: 14
abundance: -
d_gene: TRBD1
v_gene: TRBV7-8
j_gene: TRBJ2-7

CDR3nt: TGTGCCAGCAGTAGCCCGGGACAGGGGGCCTACAACGAGCAGTACTTC
CDR3aa: CASSSPGQGAYNEQYF
len: 16
abundance: -
d_gene: TRBD1
v_gene: TRBV28
j_gene: TRBJ2-7

CDR3nt: TGTGCCACCACCCCTAGCGGGAGCTCCTACAATGAGCAGTTCTTC
CDR3aa: CATTPSGSSYNEQFF
len: 15
abundance: -
d_gene: TRBD2
v_gene: TRBV10-3
j_gene: TRBJ2-1

CDR3nt: TGCGCCAGCAGCCAAGGGGACACGGACCAAGAGACCCAGTACTTC
CDR3aa: CASSQGDTDQETQYF
len: 15
abundance: -
d_gene: -
v_gene: TRBV4-1
j_gene: TRBJ2-5

CDR3nt: TGTGCGGTTGGGCCCCACCAATATGGCTACACCTTC
CDR3aa: CAVGPHQYGYTF
len: 12
abundance: -
d_gene: -
v_gene: TRBV27
j_gene: TRBJ1-2

CDR3nt: TGCGCCAGCAGCCAAGATCCCGTTAACACTGAAGCTTTCTTT
CDR3aa: CASSQDPVNTEAFF
len: 14
abundance: -
d_gene: -
v_gene: TRBV4-3
j_gene: TRBJ1-1

CDR3nt: TGTGCCAGCAGCACCATGCAAGGAGGTACAGGGGGACAGGGTTATGGCTACACCTTC
CDR3aa: CASSTMQGGTGGQGYGYTF
len: 19
abundance: -
d_gene: TRBD1
v_gene: TRBV9
j_gene: TRBJ1-2

CDR3nt: TGTGCCAGCACTTTAGGGCCGGAGGTGGCCTACGAGCAGTACTTC
CDR3aa: CASTLGPEVAYEQYF
len: 15
abundance: few
d_gene: -
v_gene: TRBV28
j_gene: TRBJ2-7

CDR3nt: TGCAGTGCTTTGTCAAACTATGGCTACACCTTC
CDR3aa: CSALSNYGYTF
len: 11
abundance: -
d_gene: -
v_gene: TRBV20-1
j_gene: TRBJ1-2

CDR3nt: TGTGCCAGCAGCGATACTAGCGGGGGATCCTACGAGCAGTACTTC
CDR3aa: CASSDTSGGSYEQYF
len: 15
abundance: -
d_gene: TRBD2
v_gene: TRBV28
j_gene: TRBJ2-7

CDR3nt: TGTGCCACCAGTGAAAGCGGGGGAGCATCCTACGAGCAGTACTTC
CDR3aa: CATSESGGASYEQYF
len: 15
abundance: once
d_gene: TRBD2
v_gene: TRBV24-1
j_gene: TRBJ2-7

CDR3nt: TGTGCCAGCTCACCGGGGCAGACATCACGGGCCTACAATGAGCAGTTCTTC
CDR3aa: CASSPGQTSRAYNEQFF
len: 17
abundance: once
d_gene: -
v_gene: TRBV18
j_gene: TRBJ2-1

CDR3nt: TGCGCCAGCAGTACCGGGACAGTCAGAACTAATGAAAAACTGTTTTTT
CDR3aa: CASSTGTVRTNEKLFF
len: 16
abundance: -
d_gene: TRBD1
v_gene: TRBV5-1
j_gene: TRBJ1-4

CDR3nt: TGTGCCAGCAGCCAAGAACAGGGGGCCTACGAGCAGTACTTC
CDR3aa: CASSQEQGAYEQYF
len: 14
abundance: once
d_gene: TRBD1
v_gene: TRBV3-1/TRBV3-2
j_gene: TRBJ2-7

CDR3nt: TGTGCCAGCAGTGAAGTCCTAACAGGGGGCTACACTGAAGCTTTCTTT
CDR3aa: CASSEVLTGGYTEAFF
len: 16
abundance: -
d_gene: TRBD1
v_gene: TRBV6-1
j_gene: TRBJ1-1

CDR3nt: TGTGCCAGTAGTTCGTTACAGGACTACGAGCAGTACTTC
CDR3aa: CASSSLQDYEQYF
len: 13
abundance: -
d_gene: -
v_gene: TRBV19
j_gene: TRBJ2-7

CDR3nt: TGCAGCCTGGGCTCGGATACGCAGTATTTT
CDR3aa: CSLGSDTQYF
len: 10
abundance: -
d_gene: -
v_gene: TRBV29-1
j_gene: TRBJ2-3